Each of the 24 T cell receptor beta chains below was sequenced from the same sample in a study of T cell repertoires in cytomegalovirus infection. TCRdb passed the reads through MiXCR, listing each CDR3 protein once. The sample yields around 530,000 distinct CDR3 sequences, 16% seen once. The sample taken for sequencing was CD8+ T cells from PBMCs. These receptors all come from a human donor in good health (CMV status not recorded). Some clones in this sample may be carry-over from other donors' samples.

Ten or more counts support this clonotype. The rearrangement links TRBV27 to TRBJ2-7; no clear D. Deletions cut 3 bases from V and 11 bases from J, with 17 bases between. Germline CDR1 is MNHEY and CDR2 is SMNVEV (reference sequence). CDR3 size: 13 residues. CDR3 in DNA: TGTGCCAGCAGTTTCGGCGACTCGTTGGTTGAGTACTTC. Amino acid sequence: CASSFGDSLVEYF.

The V call is TRBV7-9, the J call TRBJ1-4; perhaps TRBD1 as D (6 bases). The CDR3 length is 14 residues. Per germline, CDR1 SEHNR and CDR2 FQNEAQ (reference sequence). The V end was cut by 5 bases, the J end by 8 bases, with 15 bases between. The CDR3 is CASSPDGGGEKLFF. The CDR3 DNA reads TGTGCCAGCAGCCCAGATGGGGGCGGGGAAAAACTGTTTTTT. The variable domain in full, with the rest retrieved from reference TRBV7-9 and TRBJ1-4, is DTGVSQNPRHKITKRGQNVTFRCDPISEHNRLYWYRQTLGQGPEFLTYFQNEAQLEKSRLLSDRFSAERPKGSFSTLEIQRTEQGDSAMYLCASSPDGGGEKLFFGSGTQLSVL.

This clonotype occurred many times. The chain joins TRBV27 to TRBJ2-3; 8 bases align to TRBD2. Germline CDR1 is MNHEY and CDR2 is SMNVEV (reference sequence). V trimming: 0 bases; J trimming: 4 bases; junction bases outside the gene matches: 3. The CDR3 contains 15 residues. CDR3 coding DNA: TGTGCCAGCAGTTTATCGTGGCGGGGGGCAGATACGCAGTATTTT. This sequence encodes CASSLSWRGADTQYF.

This clonotype came up many times. The CDR3 DNA follows: TGTGCCAGCAGCGTTCGACAGGCTTTACTCTCTGGAAACACCATATATTTT. Amino acids: CASSVRQALLSGNTIYF. The chain couples TRBV4-2 to TRBJ1-3, with D perhaps matching TRBD1 (6 bases). Between the trimmed V and J ends, which lost 5 bases and 0 bases, there was a span of 17 bases. CDR1 and CDR2 from the germline V gene are LGHNA and YNFKEQ. The CDR3 runs 17 residues.

This clonotype was detected many times. V usage is TRBV12-3 or TRBV12-4 and J usage is TRBJ1-1, with no clear D. The CDR3 is 15 residues long. The V end lost 6 bases, the J end lost 1 base, and 15 bases lay between the germline ends. This chain's CDR3 is CASSWPGMGNTEAFF. The CDR3 region has the DNA TGTGCCAGCAGCTGGCCCGGCATGGGGAACACTGAAGCTTTCTTT.

This clonotype turned up a few times. The chain joins TRBV27 to TRBJ1-5; D gene unclear. CDR1 is MNHEY and CDR2 is SMNVEV in the germline V gene (reference sequence). Trimming took 5 bases from V and 5 from J, leaving 19 bases between them. CDR3 length: 16 amino acids. CDR3 protein: CASSPLIPIFDQPQHF. Written as DNA, the CDR3 is TGTGCCAGCAGTCCCCTCATTCCCATATTTGATCAGCCCCAGCATTTT.

This clonotype was observed a handful of times. This chain joins TRBV27 and TRBJ2-7, with D unresolved. Per the germline V gene, CDR1 is MNHEY and CDR2 is SMNVEV (reference sequence). The CDR3 has 12 residues. V was shortened by 4 bases and J by 7 bases, with 11 bases between the two germline ends. The CDR3 DNA reads as TGTGCCAGCAGTTCCGGATTCAAAGAGCAGTACTTC. It encodes CASSSGFKEQYF.

This clonotype has only a few counts. V gene TRBV2 combines with J gene TRBJ2-5; TRBD2 agrees at 10 bases. This CDR3 is 17 amino acids long. Per germline, CDR1 SNHLY and CDR2 FYNNEI. The trim removed 2 bases at V and 4 bases at J, leaving 10 bases unmatched. The CDR3 sequence: CASSETGTSAEGETQYF. The CDR3 nucleotides are TGTGCCAGCAGTGAAACGGGGACTAGCGCTGAAGGAGAGACCCAGTACTTC.

J is TRBJ2-2 and V is TRBV29-1, with no clear D. This CDR3 has 12 amino acids. The V gene lost 4 bases and the J gene lost 4 bases, with 7 bases spanning the gap. Germline CDR1 SQVTM, CDR2 ANQGSEA. The CDR3 spells CSVVTGTGELFF. The CDR3 DNA reads as TGCAGCGTTGTCACTGGCACCGGGGAGCTGTTTTTT.

The chain links TRBV20-1 to TRBJ2-1; 14 bases are a match to TRBD2. Germline V gene lookup returns CDR1 DFQATT and CDR2 SNEGSKA (reference sequence). The CDR3 extends over 16 amino acids. Unmatched junction bases numbered 12, after V lost 6 bases and J lost 8 bases. The CDR3 sequence is CSARGTSGRWAYEQFF. As DNA, the CDR3 is TGCAGTGCGAGGGGGACTAGCGGGAGATGGGCGTATGAGCAGTTCTTC.

The J gene is TRBJ1-2, the V gene TRBV14, with D unresolved. CDR1 and CDR2 (germline): SGHDN, FVKESK. The CDR3 is 17 residues long. Trimming stripped 4 bases from V and 6 bases from J, with 24 bases between. This CDR3 is CASSLHPASFGLNGYTF. In DNA, the CDR3 is TGTGCCAGCAGCCTGCACCCAGCCTCATTTGGACTGAATGGCTACACCTTC.

This clonotype occurred many times. The J gene is TRBJ2-2, the V gene TRBV5-1; D tentatively reads TRBD1 or TRBD2 (5 bases each). The germline V gene has CDR1 SGHRS and CDR2 YFSETQ. The CDR3 is made up of 20 amino acids. The V end was cut by 2 bases, the J end by 0 bases, with 23 bases between. DNA of the CDR3: TGCGCCAGCAGCTTTGGTCCCGTCCGGGACGACGTGACGAACACCGGGGAGCTGTTTTTT. This gives the protein CASSFGPVRDDVTNTGELFF.

The V call is TRBV5-5, the J call TRBJ1-4, with no clear D. Germline assignment: CDR1 SGHKS and CDR2 YYEKEE (reference sequence). The V end was cut by 0 bases, the J end by 4 bases, with 7 bases between. This CDR3 is 14 amino acids long. The chain's CDR3 is CASSLARSNEKLFF. The CDR3 DNA is TGTGCCAGCAGCTTGGCCCGGAGTAATGAAAAACTGTTTTTT.

This clonotype showed up many times. The chain uses TRBV7-9 and TRBJ2-1; 9 bases match TRBD2. The length of the CDR3 is 15 residues. J lost 3 bases, V lost 4 bases, and 4 bases had no gene match. From germline, CDR1 is SEHNR and CDR2 FQNEAQ (reference sequence). The CDR3: CASSSSGDFYNEQFF. The CDR3 DNA sequence: TGTGCCAGCAGCTCTAGCGGGGACTTCTACAATGAGCAGTTCTTC.

The chain has TRBV4-2 and TRBJ2-5, with 10 bases lining up with TRBD2. The V and J ends lost 0 bases and 3 bases, in that order; junction bases with no gene match: 4. The CDR3 covers 16 residues. Germline CDR1 reads LGHNA; CDR2 reads YNFKEQ. Written as DNA, the CDR3 is TGTGCCAGCAGCCAAGATTGGACTAGCGGTAAAGAGACCCAGTACTTC. It is translated as CASSQDWTSGKETQYF.

CDR3 nucleotide sequence: TGTGCCAGCACCCCCGCCTCTGGGGCCAACGTCCTGACTTTC. Protein sequence: CASTPASGANVLTF. The chain couples TRBV27 to TRBJ2-6, with D hard to call. The CDR3 sequence is 14 residues long. Trimming took 7 bases from V and 0 from J, leaving 7 bases between them. Per germline, CDR1 MNHEY and CDR2 SMNVEV (reference sequence).

This clonotype was observed many times. The chain combines TRBV6-1 with TRBJ2-7; 10 bases fit TRBD1. Germline loops: CDR1 MNHNS, CDR2 SASEGT. CDR3 length: 20 amino acids. Trimming removed 6 bases from V and 3 bases from J; junction bases left unmatched: 23. CDR3 residues: CASRLLGQGVPSPFLYEQYF. CDR3 nucleotide sequence: TGTGCCAGCAGACTTCTCGGACAGGGGGTCCCCTCCCCCTTCCTCTACGAGCAGTACTTC.

The chain uses TRBV9 and TRBJ2-7; D is unclear. V lost 0 bases and J 1 base, leaving 11 bases between the germline ends. The germline V gene has CDR1 SGDLS and CDR2 YYNGEE. The CDR3 consists of 15 residues. The CDR3 spells CASSVASSSSYEQYF. The DNA of the CDR3 is TGTGCCAGCAGCGTAGCGTCATCGTCATCCTACGAGCAGTACTTC.

Comments on this clonotype: Since the CDR3 does not end with the conserved phenylalanine or tryptophan, this likely comes from a read error. The chain is built from TRBV5-1 and TRBJ2-4; D is possibly TRBD1 or TRBD2 (6 bases each). From germline, CDR1 is SGHRS and CDR2 YFSETQ. The CDR3 sequence is 17 residues long. V shed 1 base and J shed 7 bases, with 21 bases lying between them. The CDR3 nucleotides read TGCGCCAGCAGCTTGAGGCGATTAGGGGGGAGCTCGAACATTCAGTACTTA. This encodes CASSLRRLGGSSNIQYL.

The table lists this clonotype with a few counts. The V gene is TRBV6-6, the J gene TRBJ2-1; D may be TRBD2 (5 bases). The V end lost 0 bases, the J end lost 3 bases, and 12 bases lay between the germline ends. Germline assignment: CDR1 MNHNY and CDR2 SVGAGI (reference sequence). This CDR3 is 16 amino acids long. The CDR3 region is CASSYSTGEIYNEQFF. The DNA of the CDR3 is TGTGCCAGCAGTTACTCGACCGGGGAAATCTACAATGAGCAGTTCTTC.

The chain employs TRBV7-9 and TRBJ2-7; tentatively, D is TRBD2 (6 bases). Looked up from germline, CDR1 is SEHNR and CDR2 is FQNEAQ (reference sequence). V lost 1 base and J lost 7, with 11 bases in between. This CDR3 has 13 residues. This CDR3 reads CASSLGGEWEQYF. The DNA of the CDR3 is TGTGCCAGCAGCTTAGGCGGGGAGTGGGAGCAGTACTTC.

This clonotype was seen a few times. V is TRBV5-1 and J is TRBJ2-7; 10 nucleotides agree with TRBD1. CDR3 length: 14 amino acids. CDR1 SGHRS and CDR2 YFSETQ come from the germline V gene. The junction had 4 bases not matched to a gene; V was cut back by 2 bases and J by 5 bases. Written as DNA, the CDR3 is TGCGCCAGCAGCTTCGGGACAGGGGACCACGAGCAGTACTTC. Its translation is CASSFGTGDHEQYF.

Regarding this clonotype: A clone one base away is much larger, so this may be a read error. In DNA, the CDR3 is TGTGCTAGTGGTTTGGGAGAGACAGGGGACAAGGATGGCTACGCCTTC. Protein: CASGLGETGDKDGYAF. The chain carries TRBV12-5 and TRBJ1-2; 8 nucleotides align to TRBD1. This CDR3 comprises 16 residues. In germline, CDR1 is LGHNT, CDR2 FRNRAP.

This clonotype was counted many times. The CDR3 reads CASSFKGSPYNEQFF. CDR3 bases: TGTGCCAGCAGCTTCAAAGGGAGCCCCTACAATGAGCAGTTCTTC. V is TRBV5-6 and J is TRBJ2-1, with D possibly matching TRBD2 (5 bases). Germline CDR1 is SGHDT and CDR2 is YYEEEE. V lost 2 bases and J lost 2, with 11 bases in between. The CDR3 sequence is 15 residues long.